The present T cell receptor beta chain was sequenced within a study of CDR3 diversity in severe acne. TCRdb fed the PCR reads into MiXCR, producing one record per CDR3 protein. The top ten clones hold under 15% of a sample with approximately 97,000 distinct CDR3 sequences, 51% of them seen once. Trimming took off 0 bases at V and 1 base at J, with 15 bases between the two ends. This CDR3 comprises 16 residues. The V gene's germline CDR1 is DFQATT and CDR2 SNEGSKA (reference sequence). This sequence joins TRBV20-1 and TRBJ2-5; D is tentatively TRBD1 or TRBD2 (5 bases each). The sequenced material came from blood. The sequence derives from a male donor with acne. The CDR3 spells CSARDSIWGPQETQYF. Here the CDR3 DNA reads TGCAGTGCTAGAGACTCCATATGGGGACCCCAAGAGACCCAGTACTTC.